The rows below give T cell receptor beta chains drawn from one sample of a study of cytomegalovirus exposure and HLA in healthy donors. Using immunoSEQ multiplex PCR, the repertoire was profiled, and TCRdb retains in-frame clones only, with some absent. This sample has around 130,000 clones; 75% to 90% occur once, and the top ten carry over 4.5%. Sequenced sample: PBMCs. All receptors come from a woman in her 40s in good health and CMV-seropositive. Both conserved end residues are part of each CDR3. A D gene is named only where the DNA matches it firmly. Clone sizes are given selectively: once, few, many, or a class where the clone is expanded.

size: .
J: TRBJ2-7
V: TRBV18
D: .
DNA: TGTGCCAGCTCGCCAAGACAAGGGGGGGTCTCCTACGAGCAGTACTTC
CDR3: CASSPRQGGVSYEQYF

size: .
J: TRBJ2-5
V: TRBV6-1
D: .
DNA: TGTGCCAGCAGTTCCGTATCGCAAGAGACCCAGTACTTC
CDR3: CASSSVSQETQYF

size: .
J: TRBJ1-5
V: TRBV30
D: TRBD1
DNA: TGTGCCTGGTCGGGAGGGGGCGATCAGCCCCAGCATTTT
CDR3: CAWSGGGDQPQHF

size: .
J: TRBJ1-1
V: TRBV5-6
D: .
DNA: TGTGCCAGCAGCTTGTTTCGGGGGACGGCCGCTGAAGCTTTCTTT
CDR3: CASSLFRGTAAEAFF

size: .
J: TRBJ1-5
V: TRBV30
D: .
DNA: TGTGCCTGGAGTGGAGGGAAAGTATCAAATCAGCCCCAGCATTTT
CDR3: CAWSGGKVSNQPQHF

size: .
J: TRBJ2-1
V: TRBV29-1
D: .
DNA: TGCAGCCTATCCCTAGGCTACAATGAGCAGTTCTTC
CDR3: CSLSLGYNEQFF

size: .
J: TRBJ2-1
V: TRBV29-1
D: .
DNA: TGCAGCCCCTACCGGACAGATTACAATGAGCAGTTCTTC
CDR3: CSPYRTDYNEQFF

size: .
J: TRBJ2-3
V: TRBV9
D: TRBD2
DNA: TGTGCCAGCAGCGTGGCTAGCGGGAGGGTGGGCACAGATACGCAGTATTTT
CDR3: CASSVASGRVGTDTQYF

size: .
J: TRBJ2-7
V: TRBV7-9
D: TRBD1
DNA: TGTGCCAGCAGCCCTCCCGGGACAGGGATATCCGAGCAGTACTTC
CDR3: CASSPPGTGISEQYF

size: .
J: TRBJ1-1
V: TRBV5-1
D: TRBD1
DNA: TGCGCCAGCAGCCCCGCGTTGCTCGCAGGGGGCACTGAAGCTTTCTTT
CDR3: CASSPALLAGGTEAFF

size: few
J: TRBJ2-7
V: TRBV6-4
D: TRBD2
DNA: TGTGCCCCCCCGGGCGGGGGGGAGGAAAGGTACGAGCAGTACTTC
CDR3: CAPPGGGEERYEQYF

size: .
J: TRBJ1-2
V: TRBV9
D: TRBD1
DNA: TGTGCCAGCAGCGGACAGGGGGCGCGAGGCTACACCTTC
CDR3: CASSGQGARGYTF

size: .
J: TRBJ2-3
V: TRBV6-6
D: .
DNA: TGTGCCAGCAGTTACGTTGGCAGGAGCACAGATACGCAGTATTTT
CDR3: CASSYVGRSTDTQYF

size: .
J: TRBJ2-2
V: TRBV7-9
D: .
DNA: TGTGCCAGCAGCTTAGGGGCACGCCTGAACACCGGGGAGCTGTTTTTT
CDR3: CASSLGARLNTGELFF

size: .
J: TRBJ2-3
V: TRBV15
D: .
DNA: TGTGCCACCAGCGGGCCTAGGTTCCCGGGGGATACGCAGTATTTT
CDR3: CATSGPRFPGDTQYF

size: .
J: TRBJ1-1
V: TRBV9
D: .
DNA: TGTGCCAGCAGCGTAGACAGGGCTTCTCACACTGAAGCTTTCTTT
CDR3: CASSVDRASHTEAFF

size: .
J: TRBJ2-7
V: TRBV28
D: TRBD1
DNA: TGTGCCAGCAGTCTACGAACTGCCGGGACAGGGTCACTCAAAGGGTACGAGCAGTACTTC
CDR3: CASSLRTAGTGSLKGYEQYF

size: .
J: TRBJ2-7
V: TRBV9
D: TRBD1
DNA: TGTGCCAGCAGCGCCGACAGGGGGGCCTACGAGCAGTACTTC
CDR3: CASSADRGAYEQYF

size: few
J: TRBJ2-1
V: TRBV29-1
D: TRBD2
DNA: TGCAGCGTTGAAGGGAGGACTAGCGTCTACAATGAGCAGTTCTTC
CDR3: CSVEGRTSVYNEQFF

size: .
J: TRBJ2-1
V: TRBV5-4
D: TRBD1
DNA: TGTGCCAGCAGCGGAAAACTCGGGACAGGGGGCTACAATGAGCAGTTCTTC
CDR3: CASSGKLGTGGYNEQFF

size: .
J: TRBJ1-1
V: TRBV27
D: TRBD1
DNA: TGTGCCAGCACTGTGCAAATGGGACAGGTATCGGGCTTACTGAACACTGAAGCTTTCTTT
CDR3: CASTVQMGQVSGLLNTEAFF

size: .
J: TRBJ2-5
V: TRBV5-4
D: .
DNA: TGTGCCAGCAGCCTGGTTACCGGACAAAAAGAGACCCAGTACTTC
CDR3: CASSLVTGQKETQYF

size: few
J: TRBJ1-1
V: TRBV4-1
D: TRBD1
DNA: TGCGCCAGCAGCCAGGGGGACAGGGGAACTGAAGCTTTCTTT
CDR3: CASSQGDRGTEAFF